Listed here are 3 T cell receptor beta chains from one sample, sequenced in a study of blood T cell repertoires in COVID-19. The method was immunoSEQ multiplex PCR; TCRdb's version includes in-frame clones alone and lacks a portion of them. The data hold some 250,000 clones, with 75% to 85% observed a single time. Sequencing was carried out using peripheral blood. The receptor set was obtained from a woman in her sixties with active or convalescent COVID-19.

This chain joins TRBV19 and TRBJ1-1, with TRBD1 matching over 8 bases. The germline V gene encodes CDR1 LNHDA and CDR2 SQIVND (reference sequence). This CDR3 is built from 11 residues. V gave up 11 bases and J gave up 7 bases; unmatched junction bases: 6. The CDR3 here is CAWTGRVEAFF. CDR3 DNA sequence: TGTGCCTGGACAGGGAGGGTTGAAGCTTTCTTT.

The CDR3 region is CAWSAGTGLGYTF. The CDR3 region has the DNA TGTGCCTGGAGTGCGGGGACAGGGTTAGGCTACACCTTC. The rearrangement joins TRBV30 to TRBJ1-2, with 9 nucleotides matching TRBD1. Germline lookup yields CDR1 GTSNPN and CDR2 SVGIG (reference sequence). V shed 1 base and J 8 bases; nucleotides not matched to a gene: 5. This CDR3 has 13 amino acids.

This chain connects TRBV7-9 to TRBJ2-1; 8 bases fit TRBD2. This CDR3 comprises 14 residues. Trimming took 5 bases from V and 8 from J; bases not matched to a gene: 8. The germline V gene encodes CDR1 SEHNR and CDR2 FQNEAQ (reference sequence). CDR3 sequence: CASSTRGVSDEQFF. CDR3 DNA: TGTGCCAGCAGCACGCGGGGGGTGTCGGATGAGCAGTTCTTC.